A selection of T cell receptor beta chains follows, all from one sample in a study of technical replicates of blood from a few donors. Profiled with immunoSEQ multiplex PCR; TCRdb holds only in-frame clones, not every one. The sample yields about 76,000 clones, around nine tenths seen once. Sample: T cells isolated from PBMCs. The receptors were sampled from a human donor in good health. The CDR3 runs from the conserved cysteine through the conserved F or W. A D gene is named only where the DNA matches it firmly. Only some rows state a clone size, as once, few, many or a class for expanded clones.

J	size	D	V	CDR3	DNA
TRBJ2-2	.	TRBD2	TRBV19	CASRSASGSTDTGELFF	TGTGCCAGTAGATCGGCTAGCGGGAGTACGGACACCGGGGAGCTGTTTTTT
TRBJ2-7	.	TRBD2	TRBV7-3	CASSLSGGFYEQYF	TGTGCCAGCAGCTTAAGCGGGGGGTTCTACGAGCAGTACTTC
TRBJ2-7	.	.	TRBV11-2	CASSFGGSATYEQYF	TGTGCCAGCAGCTTTGGGGGCAGCGCCACCTACGAGCAGTACTTC
TRBJ1-2	.	TRBD1	TRBV10-1	CASSATGNGYTF	TGCGCCAGCAGTGCGACAGGGAATGGCTACACCTTC
TRBJ1-1	.	.	TRBV5-1	CASSLQAFNTEAFF	TGCGCCAGCAGCTTACAGGCCTTCAACACTGAAGCTTTCTTT
TRBJ1-5	.	.	TRBV28	CASYPHRDNRQPQHF	TGTGCCAGCTATCCCCACCGGGACAATCGCCAGCCCCAGCATTTT
TRBJ2-7	.	TRBD2	TRBV2	CASNPGGSSYEQYF	TGTGCCAGTAACCCGGGAGGAAGCTCCTACGAGCAGTACTTC
TRBJ1-2	.	TRBD1	TRBV29-1	CSVSISGGPDGYTF	TGCAGCGTTAGTATATCAGGGGGCCCGGATGGCTACACCTTC
TRBJ2-1	.	.	TRBV29-1	CSSPEGLNYNEQFF	TGCAGCTCACCCGAGGGACTCAACTACAATGAGCAGTTCTTC
TRBJ2-5	.	TRBD2	TRBV11-2	CASSTGTSDGETQYF	TGTGCCAGCAGCACAGGGACTAGCGACGGGGAGACCCAGTACTTC
TRBJ1-4	.	.	TRBV2	CASSGGLDEKLFF	TGTGCCAGCAGCGGGGGTTTGGATGAAAAACTGTTTTTT
TRBJ2-7	.	TRBD2	TRBV5-4	CASSLGGGAALYEQYF	TGTGCCAGCAGCTTGGGCGGGGGGGCGGCTCTGTACGAGCAGTACTTC
TRBJ1-1	.	.	TRBV30	CAWSRVFWTEAFF	TGTGCCTGGAGTCGGGTCTTTTGGACTGAAGCTTTCTTT
TRBJ2-3	.	TRBD2	TRBV28	CASSKRDYYTDTQYF	TGTGCCAGCAGTAAGCGGGACTACTACACAGATACGCAGTATTTT
TRBJ2-3	.	TRBD2	TRBV18	CASSPWEGGVSTDTQYF	TGTGCCAGCTCACCATGGGAGGGCGGAGTTAGCACAGATACGCAGTATTTT
TRBJ2-3	.	TRBD2	TRBV5-4	CASSSRLAGGETDTQYF	TGTGCCAGCAGCAGCCGACTAGCGGGAGGGGAAACAGATACGCAGTATTTT
TRBJ2-7	few	.	TRBV7-9	CASSLELATDEQYF	TGTGCCAGCAGCTTAGAGCTAGCCACGGACGAGCAGTACTTC
TRBJ2-2	.	.	TRBV29-1	CSVGLTGYTGELFF	TGCAGCGTTGGCCTAACAGGTTACACCGGGGAGCTGTTTTTT
TRBJ1-3	.	.	TRBV18	CASSPNSGGSGNTIYF	TGTGCCAGCTCACCAAACAGCGGGGGATCTGGAAACACCATATATTTT
TRBJ2-1	few	TRBD1	TRBV11-2	CASSPGTGWVSQFF	TGTGCCAGCAGCCCCGGGACAGGGTGGGTTTCGCAGTTCTTC
TRBJ1-1	.	.	TRBV19	CASSTPRQANTEAFF	TGTGCCAGTAGTACTCCCCGACAGGCGAACACTGAAGCTTTCTTT
TRBJ2-7	once	TRBD2	TRBV27	CASSWGLAASYEQYF	TGTGCCAGCAGTTGGGGACTAGCGGCCTCCTACGAGCAGTACTTC
TRBJ2-7	.	TRBD2	TRBV2	CASSPTSGRDHEQYF	TGTGCCAGCAGTCCAACTAGCGGGAGGGACCACGAGCAGTACTTC
TRBJ2-5	.	TRBD1	TRBV6-1	CASSEARGQGHYRETQYF	TGTGCCAGCAGTGAAGCGCGCGGACAGGGGCACTATCGAGAGACCCAGTACTTC
TRBJ1-1	few	.	TRBV2	CASSDPTSTGEAFF	TGTGCCAGCAGTGATCCGACCAGTACAGGCGAAGCTTTCTTT
TRBJ2-1	.	TRBD2	TRBV11-2	CASSLGGGDEQFF	TGTGCCAGCAGCTTAGGCGGGGGGGATGAGCAGTTCTTC
TRBJ1-1	.	.	TRBV19	CASSIDPTRTWRGEAFF	TGTGCCAGTAGTATAGATCCAACCCGTACATGGCGAGGCGAAGCTTTCTTT
TRBJ1-2	once	.	TRBV5-4	CASSTPLGGLNYGYTF	TGTGCCAGCAGCACCCCCCTCGGGGGTTTAAACTATGGCTACACCTTC
TRBJ1-3	.	.	TRBV6-1	CASSERQGSVSGNTIYF	TGTGCCAGCAGTGAACGGCAGGGCAGCGTGTCTGGAAACACCATATATTTT
TRBJ1-2	.	.	TRBV13	CASSATSYGYTF	TGTGCCAGCAGCGCAACTTCCTATGGCTACACCTTC
TRBJ1-1	few	.	TRBV10-3	CAIMRVGDGEAFF	TGTGCCATCATGCGGGTTGGGGATGGTGAAGCTTTCTTT
TRBJ2-2	.	.	TRBV7-3	CASSPRGITGELFF	TGTGCCAGCAGTCCTCGGGGGATCACCGGGGAGCTGTTTTTT
TRBJ2-7	.	.	TRBV4-2	CASSQDGQISYEQYF	TGTGCCAGCAGCCAAGACGGACAGATCTCCTACGAGCAGTACTTC
TRBJ2-7	.	TRBD1	TRBV5-4	CASSFGGTGAYEQYF	TGTGCCAGCAGCTTCGGCGGGACAGGGGCCTACGAGCAGTACTTC
TRBJ2-1	.	TRBD2	TRBV9	CASSVGASGGGYNEQFF	TGTGCCAGCAGCGTAGGAGCTAGCGGGGGGGGCTACAATGAGCAGTTCTTC
TRBJ1-2	.	.	TRBV5-4	CASSLAGLDGYTF	TGTGCCAGCAGCTTGGCCGGGTTAGATGGCTACACCTTC
TRBJ1-1	.	.	TRBV9	CASSPEGTEAFF	TGTGCCAGCAGCCCTGAGGGCACTGAAGCTTTCTTT
TRBJ2-7	.	TRBD2	TRBV7-9	CASMWQGLGYEQYF	TGTGCCAGCATGTGGCAGGGACTAGGATACGAGCAGTACTTC
TRBJ2-4	.	.	TRBV4-1	CASSLVSENIQYF	TGCGCCAGCAGCCTCGTATCCGAAAACATTCAGTACTTC
TRBJ2-7	once	TRBD2	TRBV11-2	CASSRRLAGVRTYEQYF	TGTGCCAGCAGCAGACGACTAGCGGGAGTTAGGACCTACGAGCAGTACTTC
TRBJ1-2	.	TRBD1	TRBV19	CASMEWDSQYGYTF	TGTGCCAGTATGGAATGGGACAGCCAGTATGGCTACACCTTC